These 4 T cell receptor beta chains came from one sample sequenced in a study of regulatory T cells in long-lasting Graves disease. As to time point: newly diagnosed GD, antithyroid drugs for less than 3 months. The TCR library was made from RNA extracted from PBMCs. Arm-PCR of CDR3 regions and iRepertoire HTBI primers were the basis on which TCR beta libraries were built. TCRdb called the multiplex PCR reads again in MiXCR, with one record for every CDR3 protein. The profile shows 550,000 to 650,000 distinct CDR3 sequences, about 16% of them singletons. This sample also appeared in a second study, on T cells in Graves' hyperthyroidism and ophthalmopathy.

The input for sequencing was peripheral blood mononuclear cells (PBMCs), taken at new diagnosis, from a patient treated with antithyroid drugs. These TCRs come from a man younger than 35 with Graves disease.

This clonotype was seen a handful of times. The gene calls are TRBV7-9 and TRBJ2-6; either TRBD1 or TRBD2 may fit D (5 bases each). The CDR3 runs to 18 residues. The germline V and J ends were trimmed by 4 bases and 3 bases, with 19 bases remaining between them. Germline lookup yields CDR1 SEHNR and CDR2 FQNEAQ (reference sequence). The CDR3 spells CASSSALGAGFGANVLTF. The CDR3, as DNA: TGTGCCAGCAGCTCTGCACTAGGTGCAGGGTTTGGGGCCAACGTCCTGACTTTC.

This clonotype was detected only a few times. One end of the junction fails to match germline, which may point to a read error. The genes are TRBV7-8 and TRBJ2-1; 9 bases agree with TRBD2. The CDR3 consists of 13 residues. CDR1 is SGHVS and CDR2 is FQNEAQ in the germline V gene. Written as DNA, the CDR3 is TGTGCCAGCAGCTTAGTTAACCTAGCGGGAATTTTTTTC. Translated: CASSLVNLAGIFF.

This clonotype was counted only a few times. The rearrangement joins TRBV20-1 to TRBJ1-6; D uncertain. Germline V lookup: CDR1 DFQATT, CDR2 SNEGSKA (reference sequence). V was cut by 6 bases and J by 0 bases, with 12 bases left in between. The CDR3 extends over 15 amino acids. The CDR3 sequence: CSAVRGGSYNSPLHF. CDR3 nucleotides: TGCAGTGCCGTGCGAGGTGGCTCCTATAATTCACCCCTCCACTTT.

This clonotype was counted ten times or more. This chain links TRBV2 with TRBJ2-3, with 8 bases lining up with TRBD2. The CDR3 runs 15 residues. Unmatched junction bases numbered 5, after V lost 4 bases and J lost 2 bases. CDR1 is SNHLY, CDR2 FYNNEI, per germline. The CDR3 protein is CASSALLAVTDTQYF. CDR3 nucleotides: TGTGCCAGCAGTGCGCTACTAGCGGTCACAGATACGCAGTATTTT.